Presented here are 14 T cell receptor beta chains from one specimen sequenced in a study of blood T cell repertoires in COVID-19. TCRdb's table, derived via immunoSEQ multiplex PCR, lists solely in-frame clones and lacks some. This table holds tens of thousands of clones, about nine tenths found once. The specimen sequenced was peripheral blood. These receptors were obtained from a human donor in a cohort sampled during active COVID-19.

The rearrangement joins TRBV3-1 (or the pseudogene TRBV3-2) to TRBJ1-3, with D possibly matching TRBD1 (5 bases). The CDR3 loop spans 14 amino acids. V was cut by 3 bases and J by 3 bases, with 9 bases left in between. In germline, CDR1 is LGHDT, CDR2 YNNKEL (reference sequence). CDR3 residues: CASSHRGSGNTIYF. CDR3 bases: TGTGCCAGCAGCCATCGGGGGAGTGGAAACACCATATATTTT.

DNA of the CDR3: TGTGCCAGCAGCTTACTTGTCCAGGTCTCGCCGAATGAGCAGTTCTTC. Protein sequence: CASSLLVQVSPNEQFF. This chain joins TRBV7-9 and TRBJ2-1; no clear D gene. The V gene lost 2 bases and the J gene lost 7 bases, with 18 bases spanning the gap. The length of the CDR3 is 16 residues. CDR1 is SEHNR, CDR2 FQNEAQ, per germline (reference sequence). The full variable domain, in which reference TRBV7-9 and TRBJ2-1 provide the parts outside the CDR3, is DTGVSQNPRHKITKRGQNVTFRCDPISEHNRLYWYRQTLGQGPEFLTYFQNEAQLEKSRLLSDRFSAERPKGSFSTLEIQRTEQGDSAMYLCASSLLVQVSPNEQFFGPGTRLTVL.

V usage is TRBV18 and J usage is TRBJ2-7; possibly TRBD1 for D (6 bases). V lost 3 bases and J lost 0, with 9 bases in between. The CDR3 runs 14 residues. Germline CDR1 is KGHSH and CDR2 is LQKENI. The CDR3 DNA reads TGTGCCAGCTCACCGGACAGAAACTCCTACGAGCAGTACTTC. It yields the protein CASSPDRNSYEQYF.

The chain recombines TRBV19 with TRBJ1-4, with 7 bases lining up with TRBD1. The CDR3 runs to 15 residues. Germline CDR1 LNHDA, CDR2 SQIVND (reference sequence). The V gene end was trimmed by 5 bases and the J gene end by 1 base; junction bases not matched to a gene: 4. As DNA, the CDR3 is TGTGCCAGTAGTTTATACAGGGGAACTAATGAAAAACTGTTTTTT. Encoded protein: CASSLYRGTNEKLFF.

CDR3 region: CASSLVGTAPGELFF. The CDR3 DNA reads TGTGCCAGCAGCTTGGTGGGGACAGCCCCCGGGGAGCTGTTTTTT. The chain has TRBV5-4 and TRBJ2-2; 7 bases match TRBD1. CDR1 and CDR2 from the germline V gene are SGHNT and YYREEE (reference sequence). The CDR3 covers 15 residues. The V and J ends lost 0 bases and 6 bases, in that order; junction bases with no gene match: 5.

This CDR3 reads CASSLKTGPREQYF. The CDR3 coding sequence is TGTGCCAGCAGCCTAAAGACAGGGCCGAGGGAGCAGTACTTC. This chain links TRBV5-4 with TRBJ2-7; 7 bases are a match to TRBD1. CDR3 length: 14 amino acids. CDR1 SGHNT and CDR2 YYREEE come from the germline V gene (reference sequence). Trimming cost V 4 bases and J 7 bases; bases outside gene matches: 11.

The rearrangement uses TRBV10-2 and TRBJ1-6; 9 bases align to TRBD1. CDR1 WSHSY and CDR2 SAAADI come from the germline V gene. J gave up 9 bases and V 6 bases, and 9 bases lay outside the gene matches. The CDR3 is 15 amino acids. CDR3: CASSGRQGVGSPLHF. The CDR3 bases are TGCGCCAGCAGCGGTAGACAGGGGGTAGGTTCACCCCTCCACTTT.

The rearrangement links TRBV6-1 to TRBJ2-7; 9 bases agree with TRBD1. Germline CDR1 is MNHNS and CDR2 is SASEGT. The CDR3 is 15 amino acids. Unmatched junction bases numbered 5, after V lost 2 bases and J lost 3 bases. The CDR3 sequence is CASSELGQGFYEQYF. The CDR3 region has the DNA TGTGCCAGCAGTGAACTCGGACAGGGGTTCTACGAGCAGTACTTC.

V is TRBV7-8 and J is TRBJ2-2, with D hard to call. The V gene's germline CDR1 is SGHVS and CDR2 FQNEAQ. The CDR3 sequence is 14 residues long. Trimming took off 8 bases at V and 7 bases at J, with 17 bases between the two ends. The CDR3 sequence is CASAPFVANGELFF. CDR3 DNA sequence: TGTGCCAGCGCTCCGTTTGTGGCCAACGGGGAGCTGTTTTTT. The variable domain in full, completed from reference TRBV7-8 and TRBJ2-2, reads GAGVSQSPRYKVAKRGQDVALRCDPISGHVSLFWYQQALGQGPEFLTYFQNEAQLDKSGLPSDRFFAERPEGSVSTLKIQRTQQEDSAVYLCASAPFVANGELFFGEGSRLTVL.

This clone was counted a few times. The CDR3 DNA sequence: TGTGCCAGCAGCTTGCGGGCCTCTGGAAACACCATATATTTT. It yields the protein CASSLRASGNTIYF. The chain is built from TRBV7-2 and TRBJ1-3; D gene ambiguous. Trimming removed 3 bases from V and 0 bases from J, with 6 bases in between. Germline CDR1 reads SGHTA; CDR2 reads FQGNSA. The CDR3 spans 14 residues.

This clone was recorded many times. The chain couples TRBV9 to TRBJ1-3; no clear D. The CDR3 has 15 amino acids. V gave up 3 bases and J gave up 0 bases, with 10 bases separating them. Germline V gene lookup returns CDR1 SGDLS and CDR2 YYNGEE. The CDR3 protein is CASSAFENSGNTIYF. As DNA, the CDR3 is TGTGCCAGCAGCGCGTTCGAGAACTCTGGAAACACCATATATTTT.

The chain uses TRBV2 and TRBJ2-2, with 12 nucleotides matching TRBD2. CDR3 size: 17 residues. Germline V gene data show CDR1 as SNHLY and CDR2 as FYNNEI. The V and J ends lost 2 bases and 3 bases, in that order; junction bases with no gene match: 4. The CDR3 is CASSELAGGPDTGELFF. CDR3 coding DNA: TGTGCCAGCAGTGAACTAGCGGGGGGGCCGGACACCGGGGAGCTGTTTTTT.

The V and J genes are TRBV29-1 and TRBJ2-7, with D possibly TRBD1 on 5 matching bases. Germline V gene data show CDR1 as SQVTM and CDR2 as ANQGSEA. The length of the CDR3 is 12 residues. Trimming shortened V by 3 bases and J by 4 bases, and 10 bases separated the two germline ends. The CDR3 spells CSVDRDGYEQYF. CDR3 nucleotides: TGCAGCGTTGACAGGGATGGATACGAGCAGTACTTC.

This sequence joins TRBV19 and TRBJ1-2; 8 nucleotides align to TRBD1. Germline values: CDR1 LNHDA, CDR2 SQIVND (reference sequence). The CDR3 length is 20 residues. V was clipped by 3 bases and J by 0 bases; unmatched bases: 18. The DNA for the CDR3 is TGTGCCAGTAGTATTTCAGGAATTTTGGACAGGGCCTCGACTAACTATGGCTACACCTTC. It yields the protein CASSISGILDRASTNYGYTF. The variable domain in full, completed from reference TRBV19 and TRBJ1-2, reads DGGITQSPKYLFRKEGQNVTLSCEQNLNHDAMYWYRQDPGQGLRLIYYSQIVNDFQKGDIAEGYSVSREKKESFPLTVTSAQKNPTAFYLCASSISGILDRASTNYGYTFGSGTRLTVV.